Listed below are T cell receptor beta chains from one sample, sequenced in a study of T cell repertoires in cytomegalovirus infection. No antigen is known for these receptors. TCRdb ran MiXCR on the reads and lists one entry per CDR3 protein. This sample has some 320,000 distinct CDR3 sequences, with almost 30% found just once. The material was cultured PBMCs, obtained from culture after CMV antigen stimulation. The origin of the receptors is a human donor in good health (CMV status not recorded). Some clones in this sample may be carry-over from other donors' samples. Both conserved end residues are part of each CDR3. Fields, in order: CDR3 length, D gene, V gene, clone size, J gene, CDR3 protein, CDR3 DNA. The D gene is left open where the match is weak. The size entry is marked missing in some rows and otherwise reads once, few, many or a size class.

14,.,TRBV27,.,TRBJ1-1,CASSWGTPGTEAFF,TGTGCCAGCAGTTGGGGGACACCTGGCACTGAAGCTTTCTTT
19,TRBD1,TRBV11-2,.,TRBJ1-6,CASSPWTGRTSSYNSPLHF,TGTGCCAGCAGCCCATGGACAGGCAGAACGAGCTCCTATAATTCACCCCTCCACTTT
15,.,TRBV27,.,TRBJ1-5,CASSFTPTSNQPQHF,TGTGCCAGCAGTTTCACACCGACTAGCAATCAGCCCCAGCATTTT
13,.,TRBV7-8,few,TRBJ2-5,CASSHRGQETQYF,TGTGCCAGCAGCCACCGTGGACAAGAGACCCAGTACTTC
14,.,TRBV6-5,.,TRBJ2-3,CASSYLEVADTQYF,TGTGCCAGCAGTTACTTGGAAGTAGCAGATACGCAGTATTTT
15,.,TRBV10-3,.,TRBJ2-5,CAISVGYISEETQYF,TGTGCCATCAGTGTCGGGTACATCTCGGAGGAGACCCAGTACTTC
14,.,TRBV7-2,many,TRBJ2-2,CASSLAASAGELFF,TGTGCCAGCAGCTTAGCGGCCTCAGCCGGGGAGCTGTTTTTT
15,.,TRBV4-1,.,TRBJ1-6,CASRQSLDLGSPLHF,TGCGCCAGCAGACAAAGTTTAGACTTGGGGTCACCCCTCCACTTT
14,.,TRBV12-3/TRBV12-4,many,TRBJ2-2,CASSLVSQGRRLFF,TGTGCCAGCAGTTTAGTCTCTCAGGGTCGACGGCTGTTTTTT
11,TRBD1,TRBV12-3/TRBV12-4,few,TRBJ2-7,CASSARGEQYF,TGTGCCAGCAGTGCCAGGGGGGAGCAGTACTTC
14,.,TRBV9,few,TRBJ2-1,CASSVGDGSNEQFF,TGTGCCAGCAGCGTAGGAGACGGGAGCAACGAGCAGTTCTTC
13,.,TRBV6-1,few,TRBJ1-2,CASSEGQAYGYTF,TGTGCCAGCAGTGAAGGACAGGCCTATGGCTACACCTTC
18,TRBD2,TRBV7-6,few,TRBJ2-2,CASSAGTSGRVWTGELFF,TGTGCCAGCAGCGCCGGGACTAGCGGGAGGGTTTGGACCGGGGAGCTGTTTTTT
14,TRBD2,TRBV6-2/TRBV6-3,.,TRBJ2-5,CASSETSVVWPQYF,TGTGCCAGCAGTGAGACTAGCGTAGTATGGCCCCAGTACTTC
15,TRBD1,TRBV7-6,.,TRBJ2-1,CASSSPGTVYNEQFF,TGTGCCAGCAGCTCCCCCGGGACAGTGTACAATGAGCAGTTCTTC
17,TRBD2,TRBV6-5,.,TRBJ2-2,CASSYSGERGFTGELFF,TGTGCCAGCAGTTACTCCGGCGAGCGGGGGTTCACCGGGGAGCTGTTTTTT